This is a list of T cell receptor beta chains from one sample in a study of T cell repertoires in cytomegalovirus infection. TCRdb used MiXCR to reprocess the reads, holding one entry per CDR3 protein. The repertoire holds some 450,000 distinct CDR3 sequences, with approximately 33% as singletons. Specimen: PBMCs. These receptors came from a human donor in good health (CMV status not recorded). Some clones in this sample may be carry-over from other donors' samples. Each CDR3 is given with its conserved first and last residue.

TRBV12-3/TRBV12-4	TRBJ1-5	CASSLGQGRPHNQPQHF
TRBV7-9	TRBJ2-5	CASSLAGSGSISGAAGETQYF
TRBV7-6	TRBJ2-1	CASSSAGVEQFF
TRBV4-3	TRBJ1-6	CASSQAKGSPLHF
TRBV6-2/TRBV6-3	TRBJ1-5	CATARPGAYSNQPQHF
TRBV12-3/TRBV12-4	TRBJ1-5	CASSFGENQPQHF
TRBV5-1	TRBJ2-7	CASSPWIGGIPYEQYF
TRBV5-1	TRBJ1-1	CASRVDREAFF
TRBV7-2	TRBJ2-1	CASSLVWGGDEQFF
TRBV20-1	TRBJ1-5	CSARARDRANQPQHF
TRBV30	TRBJ2-1	CAWSVQDRKQFF
TRBV28	TRBJ1-1	CASSLGARRATEAFF
TRBV6-6	TRBJ1-1	CASRPGLTEAFF
TRBV11-3	TRBJ2-2	CASSAGDGELFF
TRBV6-1	TRBJ2-7	CASSITRLAGSSYEQYF
TRBV7-2	TRBJ2-5	CASSLGGTETQYF
TRBV11-2	TRBJ2-7	CSSSLGFRSEQYF
TRBV12-3/TRBV12-4	TRBJ1-3	CASSPGTYGNTIYF
TRBV19	TRBJ1-1	CASSSTGTGVRGEAFF
TRBV5-8	TRBJ1-2	CASGGEHYGYTF
TRBV6-2/TRBV6-3	TRBJ1-1	CASSALTGPTEAFF
TRBV4-2	TRBJ1-1	CASSQVGGGANTEAFF
TRBV7-2	TRBJ1-2	CASSLVQRYTF
TRBV5-5	TRBJ1-4	CASSSGAGEKLFF
TRBV4-2	TRBJ2-4	CASSQGAERGQNIQYF
TRBV27	TRBJ1-4	CASSLAGGSATNEKLFF
TRBV6-2/TRBV6-3	TRBJ2-7	CSSSDGTAYETYF
TRBV6-6	TRBJ1-5	CASKAGGGQPQHF
TRBV19	TRBJ2-4	CASSLTGSASIAKNIQYF
TRBV7-2	TRBJ2-5	CASSSPRPGKETQYF
TRBV19	TRBJ2-2	CASSSRDANTGELFF
TRBV12-3/TRBV12-4	TRBJ2-1	CASSRTRGGLNEQFF
TRBV24-1	TRBJ2-7	CATGDNRLSGYEPYF
TRBV7-2	TRBJ2-2	CASSLIMGLAGGFTGELFF
TRBV4-2	TRBJ1-6	CASSQGDRDSPLHF
TRBV19	TRBJ1-5	CASSIAVRTPTHQPQHF
TRBV25-1	TRBJ1-2	CASSEFGARPNSNYGYTF
TRBV6-2/TRBV6-3	TRBJ2-1	CAVGTGVIVEQFF
TRBV10-3	TRBJ2-7	CAIMAELYEQYF
TRBV7-2	TRBJ2-7	CASSWGGYRGIYEQYF
TRBV12-3/TRBV12-4	TRBJ1-5	CASSRRSPGQGTSNQPQHF
TRBV6-2/TRBV6-3	TRBJ2-5	CASKSSRSTPGLARETQYF
TRBV20-1	TRBJ1-5	CSASPTGEGNQPQHF
TRBV19	TRBJ1-1	CASSIDRRRRTEAFF
TRBV11-2	TRBJ2-1	CSSSPSGTPTSMQFF
TRBV5-1	TRBJ2-7	CASSLRGGSFNEQYF
TRBV4-3	TRBJ2-7	CASSDTSGEQYF
TRBV6-1	TRBJ1-4	CASSGGQTKLFF
TRBV5-1	TRBJ2-5	CASSRRPGVLETQYF
TRBV7-2	TRBJ1-6	CASSPLQNSPLPF
TRBV7-8	TRBJ1-3	CATTDGLSGNTIYF
TRBV27	TRBJ1-4	CASSLDRRSNEKLFF
TRBV6-1	TRBJ1-6	CASSERGGRGGSPLHF